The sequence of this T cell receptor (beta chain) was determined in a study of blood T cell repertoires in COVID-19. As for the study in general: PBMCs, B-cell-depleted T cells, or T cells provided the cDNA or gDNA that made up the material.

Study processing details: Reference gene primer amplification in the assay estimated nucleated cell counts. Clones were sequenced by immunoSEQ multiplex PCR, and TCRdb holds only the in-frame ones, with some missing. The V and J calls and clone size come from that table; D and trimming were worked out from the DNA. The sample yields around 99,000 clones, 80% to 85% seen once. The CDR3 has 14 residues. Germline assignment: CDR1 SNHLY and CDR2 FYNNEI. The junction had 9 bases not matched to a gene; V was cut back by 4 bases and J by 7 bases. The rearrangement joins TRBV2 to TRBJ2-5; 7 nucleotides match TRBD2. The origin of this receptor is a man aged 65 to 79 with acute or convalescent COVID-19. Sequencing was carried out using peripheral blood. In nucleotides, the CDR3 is TGTGCCAGCAGTGGGGGAGGGACCCCAGGGACCCAGTACTTC. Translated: CASSGGGTPGTQYF.